This T cell receptor beta chain was captured in a study of graft-versus-host responses after intestinal transplantation. Study overall: Recipients underwent multivisceral, liver-intestinal, or isolated intestinal transplants.

Assay used: immunoSEQ multiplex PCR; TCRdb lists only in-frame clones, some missing. The sample shows tens of thousands of clones, around 91% of them seen only once. Germline lookup yields CDR1 KGHSH and CDR2 LQKENI. Between the trimmed V and J ends, which lost 3 bases and 7 bases, there was a span of 16 bases. The CDR3 loop spans 15 amino acids. A word on this clone: The antigen remains unidentified.

The chain carries TRBV18 and TRBJ1-5; D unresolved. The source material was unstimulated CD4+ T cells sorted from spleen or lymph node cells, sampled before intestinal transplant. The TCR originated in a human donor who received an intestinal transplant. The CDR3 DNA sequence: TGTGCCAGCTCACCCGCGGCCGGCAGCGAGCAGCCCCAGCATTTT. It specifies CASSPAAGSEQPQHF.